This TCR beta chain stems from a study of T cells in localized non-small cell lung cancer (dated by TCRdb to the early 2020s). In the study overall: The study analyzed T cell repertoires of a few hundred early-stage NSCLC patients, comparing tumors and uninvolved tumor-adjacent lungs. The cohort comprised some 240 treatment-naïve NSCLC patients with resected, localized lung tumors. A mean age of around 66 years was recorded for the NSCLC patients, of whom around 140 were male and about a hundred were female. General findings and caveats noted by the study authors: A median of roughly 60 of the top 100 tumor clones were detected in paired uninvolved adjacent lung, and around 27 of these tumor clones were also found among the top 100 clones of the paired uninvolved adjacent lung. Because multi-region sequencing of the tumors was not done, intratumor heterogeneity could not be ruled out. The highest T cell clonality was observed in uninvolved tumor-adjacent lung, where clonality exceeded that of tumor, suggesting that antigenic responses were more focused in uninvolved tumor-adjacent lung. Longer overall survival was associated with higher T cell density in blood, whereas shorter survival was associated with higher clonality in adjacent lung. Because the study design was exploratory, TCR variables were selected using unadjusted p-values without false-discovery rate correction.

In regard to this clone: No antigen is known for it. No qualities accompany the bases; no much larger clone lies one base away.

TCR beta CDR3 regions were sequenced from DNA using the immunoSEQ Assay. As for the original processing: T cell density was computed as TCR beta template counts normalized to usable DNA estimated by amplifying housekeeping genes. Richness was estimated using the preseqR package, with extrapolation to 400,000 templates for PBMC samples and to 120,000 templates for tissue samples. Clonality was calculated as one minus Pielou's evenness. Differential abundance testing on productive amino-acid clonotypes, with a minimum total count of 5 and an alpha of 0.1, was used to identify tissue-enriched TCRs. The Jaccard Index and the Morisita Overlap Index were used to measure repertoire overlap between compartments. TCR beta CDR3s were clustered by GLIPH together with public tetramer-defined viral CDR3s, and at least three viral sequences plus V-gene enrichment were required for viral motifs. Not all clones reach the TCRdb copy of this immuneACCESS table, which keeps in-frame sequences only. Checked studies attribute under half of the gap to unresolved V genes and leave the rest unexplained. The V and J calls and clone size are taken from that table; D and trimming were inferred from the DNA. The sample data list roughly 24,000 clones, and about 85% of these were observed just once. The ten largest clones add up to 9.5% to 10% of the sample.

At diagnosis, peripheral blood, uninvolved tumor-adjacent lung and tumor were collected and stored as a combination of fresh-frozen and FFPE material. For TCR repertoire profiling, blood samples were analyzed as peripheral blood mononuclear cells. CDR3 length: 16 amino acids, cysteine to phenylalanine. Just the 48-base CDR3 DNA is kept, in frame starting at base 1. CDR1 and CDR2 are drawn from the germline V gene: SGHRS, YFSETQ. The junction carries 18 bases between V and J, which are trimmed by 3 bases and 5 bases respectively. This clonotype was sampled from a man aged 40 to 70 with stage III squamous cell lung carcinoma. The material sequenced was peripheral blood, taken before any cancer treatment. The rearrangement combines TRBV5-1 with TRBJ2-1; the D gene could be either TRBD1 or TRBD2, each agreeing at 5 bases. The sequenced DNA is TGCGCCAGCAGCTGGGGCGCGGGCCAAGCCAACAATGAGCAGTTCTTC. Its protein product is CASSWGAGQANNEQFF.